This T cell receptor (beta chain) was obtained from a study of identifying expanded T cells in peripheral blood. Clones were read by immunoSEQ multiplex PCR, and TCRdb kept only the in-frame ones, dropping some. The profile shows more than 50,000 clones, about 80% of them singletons. The sequenced sample consisted of blood. This clonotype originated in a person aged 18 to 69 in good health.

The CDR3 loop is CASSLPSRGEQYF. Here the CDR3 DNA reads TGCGCCAGCAGCTTACCGTCCCGAGGGGAGCAGTACTTC. The chain employs TRBV5-1 and TRBJ2-7, with D possibly TRBD2 on 5 matching bases. V lost 2 bases and J 7 bases, leaving 13 bases between the germline ends. The CDR3 is 13 amino acids. Germline V gene sequence: CDR1 SGHRS, CDR2 YFSETQ.